These 21 T cell receptor beta chains were all obtained from the same sample, sequenced in a study of Graves' ophthalmopathy and Graves' hyperthyroidism. Amplification from RNA transcripts yielded the TCR beta CDR3 regions. The library came from an HTBI-primed first-round RT-PCR and a second-round multiplex PCR. TCRdb itself ran the multiplex PCR reads through MiXCR, one entry per CDR3 protein. The data show more than 300,000 distinct CDR3 sequences, approximately 15% seen once. What was sequenced was peripheral blood. The receptors were sampled from a woman between 18 and 30 years old with stable Graves' hyperthyroidism.

Many counts were recorded for this clonotype. This chain links TRBV14 with TRBJ1-5; the D gene is possibly TRBD1 (5 bases). From germline, CDR1 is SGHDN and CDR2 FVKESK. The V end lost 3 bases, the J end lost 2 bases, and 8 bases lay between the germline ends. CDR3 length equals 14 residues. In DNA form, the CDR3 reads TGTGCCAGCAGCCACGGGGGAGGCAATCAGCCCCAGCATTTT. Protein product: CASSHGGGNQPQHF. The full variable domain, its missing parts supplied by reference TRBV14 and TRBJ1-5, is EAGVTQFPSHSVIEKGQTVTLRCDPISGHDNLYWYRRVMGKEIKFLLHFVKESKQDESGMPNNRFLAERTGGTYSTLKVQPAELEDSGVYFCASSHGGGNQPQHFGDGTRLSIL.

This clonotype was counted ten times or more. This chain connects TRBV11-2 to TRBJ1-1; a possible D gene is TRBD1 (6 bases). From germline, CDR1 is SGHAT and CDR2 FQNNGV. V lost 5 bases, J lost 0 bases, and 16 bases lay in between. The CDR3 loop spans 16 amino acids. For the CDR3, the DNA is TGTGCCAGCAGCAGCCTCTCACAGGGCCTGAACACTGAAGCTTTCTTT. The encoded protein is CASSSLSQGLNTEAFF.

This clonotype has ten or more counts. The rearrangement joins TRBV7-2 to TRBJ1-1; D might be TRBD1 (5 bases). Trimming pared 2 bases from V and 4 bases from J, leaving 11 bases between. Germline V CDR1 and CDR2: SGHTA, FQGNSA. The CDR3 totals 14 residues. The DNA of the CDR3 is TGTGCCAGCAGCTTAAGTCCGGGGGGCACTGAAGCTTTCTTT. As protein: CASSLSPGGTEAFF.

J is TRBJ1-1 and V is TRBV6-5, with unresolved D. This CDR3 comprises 12 residues. Germline loops: CDR1 MNHEY, CDR2 SVGAGI. V lost 2 bases and J 10 bases, leaving 11 bases between the germline ends. In DNA, the CDR3 is TGTGCCAGCAGTTACCTTGGGGTAACAGCTTTCTTT. It encodes CASSYLGVTAFF.

This clonotype came up many times. The chain uses TRBV20-1 and TRBJ1-2; D might be TRBD1 (5 bases). The CDR3 runs to 16 residues. Trimming removed 0 bases at V and 6 bases at J, with 20 bases between. CDR1 DFQATT and CDR2 SNEGSKA come from the germline V gene (reference sequence). CDR3 in amino acids: CSARDFGDPIGDGYTF. The CDR3 DNA reads as TGCAGTGCTAGAGATTTTGGGGACCCGATAGGGGATGGCTACACCTTC.

There are many counts of this clonotype. The gene calls are TRBV2 and TRBJ2-7; 7 bases line up with TRBD1. The germline V gene has CDR1 SNHLY and CDR2 FYNNEI. V was clipped by 4 bases and J by 2 bases; unmatched bases: 8. This CDR3 region has 15 residues. CDR3 in amino acids: CASSGVPGQPYEQYF. The CDR3 DNA sequence: TGTGCCAGCAGTGGGGTCCCGGGACAGCCCTACGAGCAGTACTTC.

This clonotype has ten or more counts. This chain joins TRBV6-2 or TRBV6-3 and TRBJ1-1; D gene unclear. The CDR3 is 15 amino acids. Germline V gene data show CDR1 as MNHEY and CDR2 as SVGEGT. Deletions cut 0 bases from V and 2 bases from J, with 10 bases between. CDR3 nucleotide sequence: TGTGCCAGCAGTTACTCGAATACGGCCAACACTGAAGCTTTCTTT. Translating it yields CASSYSNTANTEAFF.

This clonotype was seen a handful of times. This may be a read error, as it is one base from a much larger clone. V is TRBV2 and J is TRBJ2-1; 7 positions match TRBD2. This CDR3 comprises 14 residues. Germline V gene lookup returns CDR1 SNHLY and CDR2 FYNNEI. The DNA for the CDR3 is TGTGCCATGTCAGTGGCGGGAGTTTACAATGAGAAGTTCTTC. It specifies CAMSVAGVYNEKFF.

This clonotype was counted ten times or more. The chain uses TRBV28 and TRBJ1-6, with D possibly TRBD1 on 5 matching bases. There are 11 residues in the CDR3. Per germline, CDR1 MDHEN and CDR2 SYDVKM. V gave up 5 bases and J gave up 13 bases, with 9 bases separating them. CDR3 sequence reads: CASSGADPLHF. In nucleotides, the CDR3 is TGTGCCAGCAGTGGGGCGGACCCCCTCCACTTT.

This clonotype occurred many times. The rearrangement uses TRBV6-2 or TRBV6-3 and TRBJ1-1; no firm D call. The germline CDR1 and CDR2 sequences are MNHEY and SVGEGT. V was pared by 2 bases and J by 3 bases, with 10 bases between. The CDR3 totals 14 residues. The CDR3 DNA is TGTGCCAGCAGTTACCGTGAGGGTCACACTGAAGCTTTCTTT. It encodes CASSYREGHTEAFF.

This clonotype showed up many times. The chain uses TRBV28 and TRBJ2-5; 7 nucleotides agree with TRBD2. The CDR3 length is 14 residues. J was trimmed by 5 bases and V by 6 bases; bases with no gene match: 9. Germline-derived CDR1 and CDR2 are MDHEN and SYDVKM. This CDR3 is CASRGAGSPETQYF. CDR3 DNA: TGTGCCAGCAGGGGAGCGGGATCCCCTGAGACCCAGTACTTC.

The sample holds many counts of this clonotype. V and J are TRBV19 and TRBJ1-1; 11 bases align to TRBD1. CDR3 size: 16 residues. Germline CDR1 is LNHDA and CDR2 is SQIVND (reference sequence). Germline trimming cut 6 bases from V and 2 bases from J; bases unmatched to any gene: 8. The CDR3 here is CASSRTGGALNTEAFF. The CDR3 nucleotides are TGTGCCAGTAGCCGGACAGGGGGCGCTTTAAACACTGAAGCTTTCTTT.

This clonotype was recorded at least ten times. The V gene is TRBV2, the J gene TRBJ1-6, with 7 bases identical to TRBD1. CDR3 size: 13 residues. After removal of 8 bases from V and 6 bases from J, the junction contained 4 bases not matched to a gene. From germline, CDR1 is SNHLY and CDR2 FYNNEI. DNA of the CDR3: TGTGCCAGCGGGGGACAGCTTAATTCACCCCTCCACTTT. Translated, it gives CASGGQLNSPLHF.

To note about this clonotype: Its ends do not fully match the called genes, so a read error is possible. The CDR3 loop reads CSVRDWGNIKYF. In nucleotides, the CDR3 is TGCAGCGTACGCGACTGGGGGAACATTAAGTACTTC. The chain combines TRBV29-1 with TRBJ2-4; the D gene could be TRBD1 or TRBD2 (5 bases each). CDR1 is SQVTM, CDR2 ANQGSEA, per germline. This CDR3 spans 12 amino acids.

This clonotype was recorded many times. The V gene is TRBV18, the J gene TRBJ2-7; TRBD1 aligns across 9 bases. The CDR3 extends over 13 amino acids. The J segment lost 5 bases and the V segment lost 8 bases, leaving 7 bases of the junction unmatched. The germline CDR1 and CDR2 sequences are KGHSH and LQKENI. CDR3 amino acids: CASRWTGENEQYF. For the CDR3, the DNA is TGTGCCAGCCGGTGGACAGGGGAAAACGAGCAGTACTTC.

This clonotype showed up just a few times. One end of the junction is discordant with germline, which a read error may explain. Here the CDR3 DNA reads TGCGCCAGCAGCTCGGAGGGACAGGGGGGGATGACTGAAGCTTGCTTT. It yields the protein CASSSEGQGGMTEACF. This sequence joins TRBV5-1 and TRBJ1-1; TRBD1 aligns across 11 bases. The CDR3 totals 16 residues. From germline, CDR1 is SGHRS and CDR2 YFSETQ.

This clonotype was seen at least ten times. The chain employs TRBV18 and TRBJ2-7, with TRBD1 as a possible D gene (5 bases). From germline, CDR1 is KGHSH and CDR2 LQKENI. There are 12 residues in the CDR3. Deletions cut 4 bases from V and 13 bases from J, with 17 bases between. The CDR3 sequence is CASSLEDRVGYF. DNA of the CDR3: TGTGCCAGCTCACTCGAAGACAGAGTGGGTTACTTC.

The chain is built from TRBV5-1 and TRBJ2-7, with D perhaps TRBD1 or TRBD2 (5 bases each). In germline, CDR1 is SGHRS, CDR2 YFSETQ. Trimming removed 6 bases from V and 4 bases from J, with 20 bases in between. The CDR3 runs 15 residues. The CDR3 protein is CASTGGDARGYEQYF. For the CDR3, the DNA is TGCGCCAGCACGGGTGGGGACGCGAGGGGATACGAGCAGTACTTC.

This clonotype appeared many times. V usage is TRBV7-2 and J usage is TRBJ2-7; TRBD1 aligns across 8 bases. V gave up 5 bases and J gave up 4 bases; unmatched junction bases: 10. The germline V gene has CDR1 SGHTA and CDR2 FQGNSA. The CDR3 sequence is 15 residues long. CDR3: CASSPWAGGAYEQYF. CDR3 DNA sequence: TGTGCCAGCAGCCCCTGGGCAGGGGGCGCTTACGAGCAGTACTTC.

This clonotype was seen ten or more times. This sequence joins TRBV12-3 or TRBV12-4 and TRBJ1-6; TRBD1 might be the D (6 bases). CDR3 size: 15 residues. Trimming took off 2 bases at V and 5 bases at J, with 10 bases between the two ends. Written as DNA, the CDR3 is TGTGCCAGCAGTTTAACCGGGGGCAATAATTCACCCCTCCACTTT. As protein: CASSLTGGNNSPLHF.

This clonotype was counted many times. CDR3 sequence: CSVARGYEQYF. The CDR3 coding sequence is TGCAGCGTTGCGAGGGGTTACGAGCAGTACTTC. V usage is TRBV29-1 and J usage is TRBJ2-7, with D perhaps matching TRBD1 or TRBD2 (5 bases each). Trimming removed 4 bases at V and 4 bases at J, with 8 bases between. Germline CDR1 is SQVTM and CDR2 is ANQGSEA. The CDR3 sequence is 11 residues long.